What follows are 4 T cell receptor beta chains derived from one specimen sequenced in a study of spatial heterogeneity in lung cancer. Described time point: sample taken at primary tumor resection. Via MiXCR, TCRdb re-called the 5' RACE reads, giving one row per CDR3 protein. Among more than 60,000 distinct CDR3 sequences, 7% to 9% were seen once, and the ten largest hold about 7%. The sample in question was PBMCs, obtained at surgery. The source is a male donor with early-stage non-small cell lung cancer.

This clonotype was seen ten or more times. The chain joins TRBV15 to TRBJ2-7, with D possibly being TRBD2 (6 bases). V was shortened by 1 base and J by 3 bases, with 13 bases between the two germline ends. Germline assignment: CDR1 LNHNV and CDR2 YYDKDF (reference sequence). This CDR3 is 15 amino acids long. The DNA of the CDR3 is TGTGCCACCAGCAGAGGAGGGACTGCCGGCTACGAGCAGTACTTC. Translating it yields CATSRGGTAGYEQYF.

The V and J genes are TRBV7-8 and TRBJ2-3; 7 positions match TRBD1. This CDR3 has 16 residues. The germline gives CDR1 SGHVS, CDR2 FQNEAQ. V shed 6 bases and J 0 bases; nucleotides not matched to a gene: 9. The CDR3 nucleotides are TGTGCCAGCAGTCGTGACAGGGCCCCTAGCACAGATACGCAGTATTTT. Its protein product is CASSRDRAPSTDTQYF.

The chain uses TRBV24-1 and TRBJ2-3; D ambiguous. CDR1 is KGHDR, CDR2 SFDVKD, per germline. The CDR3 has 12 amino acids. The V and J ends lost 6 bases and 5 bases respectively, with 8 bases between them. CDR3 nucleotides: TGTGCCACCAGTTCGGTCGGAGATACGCAGTATTTT. The encoded protein is CATSSVGDTQYF.

In this sample, this clonotype turned up many times. This chain links TRBV4-1 with TRBJ2-1, with TRBD2 matching over 8 bases. After removal of 1 base from V and 13 bases from J, the junction contained 9 bases not matched to a gene. The CDR3 sequence is 14 residues long. The germline gives CDR1 MGHRA, CDR2 YSYEKL. The CDR3 DNA reads TGCGCCAGCAGCCAAGGACCGGGAGGGCCCACCCAGTTCTTC. The encoded protein is CASSQGPGGPTQFF.